Included here is one T cell receptor beta chain sequence, with context. Its antigen is as yet unknown. The data stem from a study of blood T cells in healthy people across ages. Study-wide results and caveats: Estimated diversity that came from one million T cells was considered an underestimate.

PCR was performed a second time for roughly 7 to 12 cycles using a sample-barcoded 5' primer and a J-beta primer mix. TCRdb processed the 5' RACE reads anew with MiXCR; each CDR3 protein has one entry. The data contain 730,000 or so distinct CDR3 sequences, 35% to 50% of them singletons. Material for sequencing was blood. This TCR derives from an elderly man in good health.

CDR3 DNA sequence: TGTGCCAGCAGCAGAATTGGGGACACTGAAGCTTTCTTT. Translated, it gives CASSRIGDTEAFF. The gene calls are TRBV7-2 and TRBJ1-1, with no clear D. CDR1 is SGHTA and CDR2 is FQGNSA in the germline V gene. The CDR3 length is 13 residues. Deletions cut 5 bases from V and 3 bases from J, with 10 bases between.